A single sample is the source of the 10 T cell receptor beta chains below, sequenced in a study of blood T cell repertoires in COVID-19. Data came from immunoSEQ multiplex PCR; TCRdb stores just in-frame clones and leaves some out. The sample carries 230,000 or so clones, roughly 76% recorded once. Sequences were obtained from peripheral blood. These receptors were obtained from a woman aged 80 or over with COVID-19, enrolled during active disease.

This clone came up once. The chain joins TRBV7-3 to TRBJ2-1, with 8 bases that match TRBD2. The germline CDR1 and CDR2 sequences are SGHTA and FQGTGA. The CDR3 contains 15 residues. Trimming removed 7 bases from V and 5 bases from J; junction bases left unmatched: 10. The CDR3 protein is CASTSGGAINNEQFF. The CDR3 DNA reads TGTGCCAGCACCTCCGGGGGGGCCATAAACAATGAGCAGTTCTTC.

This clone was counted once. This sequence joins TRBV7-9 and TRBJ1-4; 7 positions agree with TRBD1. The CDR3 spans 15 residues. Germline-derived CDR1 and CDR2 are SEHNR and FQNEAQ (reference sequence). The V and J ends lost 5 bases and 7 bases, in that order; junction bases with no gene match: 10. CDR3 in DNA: TGTGCCAGCAGCGCCCCGACAGGGAACACTGAAAAACTGTTTTTT. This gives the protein CASSAPTGNTEKLFF.

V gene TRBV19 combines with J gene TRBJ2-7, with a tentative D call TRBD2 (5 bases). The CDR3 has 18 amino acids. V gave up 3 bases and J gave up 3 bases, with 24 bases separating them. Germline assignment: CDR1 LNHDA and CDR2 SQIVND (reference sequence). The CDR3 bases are TGTGCCAGTAGTATCACGCGAGGAGGCACAAATCATATCTACGAGCAGTACTTC. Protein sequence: CASSITRGGTNHIYEQYF.

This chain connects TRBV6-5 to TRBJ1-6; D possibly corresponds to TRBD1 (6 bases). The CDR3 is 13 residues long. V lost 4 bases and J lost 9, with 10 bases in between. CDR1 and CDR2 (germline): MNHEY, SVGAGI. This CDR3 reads CASSLGGRSPLHF. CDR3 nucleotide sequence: TGTGCCAGCAGTTTGGGGGGGCGTTCACCCCTCCACTTT.

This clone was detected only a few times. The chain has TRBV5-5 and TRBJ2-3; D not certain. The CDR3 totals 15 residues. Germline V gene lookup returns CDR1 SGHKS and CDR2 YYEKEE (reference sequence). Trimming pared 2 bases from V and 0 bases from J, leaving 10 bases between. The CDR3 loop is CASSFDTHSTDTQYF. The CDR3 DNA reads TGTGCCAGCAGCTTCGATACACATAGCACAGATACGCAGTATTTT.

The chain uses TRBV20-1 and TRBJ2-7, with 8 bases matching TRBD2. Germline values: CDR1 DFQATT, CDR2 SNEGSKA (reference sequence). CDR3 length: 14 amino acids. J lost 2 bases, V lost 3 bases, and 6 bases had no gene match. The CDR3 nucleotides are TGCAGTGCTAGTAGGCGGGAGGACACCTACGAGCAGTACTTC. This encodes CSASRREDTYEQYF.

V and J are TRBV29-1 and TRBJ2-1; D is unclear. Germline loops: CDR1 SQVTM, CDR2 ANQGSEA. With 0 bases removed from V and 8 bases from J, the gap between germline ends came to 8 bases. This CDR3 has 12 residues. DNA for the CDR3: TGCAGCGTTGAAGATCGGAGTGATGAGCAGTTCTTC. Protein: CSVEDRSDEQFF.

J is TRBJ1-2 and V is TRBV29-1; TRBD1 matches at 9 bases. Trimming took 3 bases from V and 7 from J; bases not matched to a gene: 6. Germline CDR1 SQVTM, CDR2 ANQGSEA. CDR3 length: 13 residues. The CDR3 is CSVEAQGAGGYTF. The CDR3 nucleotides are TGCAGCGTTGAGGCACAGGGGGCTGGTGGCTACACCTTC.

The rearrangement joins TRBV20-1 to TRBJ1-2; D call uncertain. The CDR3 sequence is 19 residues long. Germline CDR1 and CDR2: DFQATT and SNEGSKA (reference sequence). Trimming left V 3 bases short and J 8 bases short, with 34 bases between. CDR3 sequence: CSASFLGGYALWRAGGYTF. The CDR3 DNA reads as TGCAGTGCTAGTTTTCTAGGTGGTTATGCTCTTTGGAGAGCGGGCGGCTACACCTTC.

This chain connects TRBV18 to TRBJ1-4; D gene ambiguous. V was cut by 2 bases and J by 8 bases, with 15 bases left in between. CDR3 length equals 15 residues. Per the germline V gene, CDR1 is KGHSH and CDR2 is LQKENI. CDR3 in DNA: TGTGCCAGCTCACCAGAGGGAAGGGTGCGGGAAAAACTGTTTTTT. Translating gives CASSPEGRVREKLFF.